Listed below are T cell receptor beta chains from one sample, sequenced in a study of graft-versus-host responses after intestinal transplantation. Clones were sequenced by immunoSEQ multiplex PCR, and TCRdb holds only the in-frame ones, with some missing. The sample records some 130,000 clones, 90% to 95% being singletons. The antigens of these receptors remain unknown. The material sequenced was unstimulated CD4+ T cells sorted from spleen or lymph node cells, taken before intestinal transplant. The source of these receptors is a human donor who received an intestinal transplant. CDR3s include the opening cysteine and the closing phenylalanine or tryptophan. Each record gives: V gene, J gene, clone size, D gene, CDR3 protein, CDR3 DNA. D genes are given only for firm matches. Some rows have no size entry. The others give once, few or many, or a class for an expanded clone.

>TRBV19|TRBJ2-2|-|TRBD2
CASSIPPPSGGYTGELFF
TGTGCCAGTAGTATTCCGCCACCTAGCGGGGGGTACACCGGGGAGCTGTTTTTT
>TRBV9|TRBJ2-3|-|-
CASSVGEGVITDTQYF
TGTGCCAGCAGCGTAGGAGAGGGGGTGATCACAGATACGCAGTATTTT
>TRBV6-6|TRBJ2-1|-|-
CASRMGLGYNEQFF
TGTGCCAGCAGGATGGGACTGGGATACAATGAGCAGTTCTTC
>TRBV18|TRBJ2-5|-|TRBD2
CASAESGGEETQYF
TGTGCCAGCGCCGAGAGCGGGGGGGAAGAGACCCAGTACTTC
>TRBV6-5|TRBJ1-3|-|TRBD1
CASSNRGSGNTIYF
TGTGCCAGCAGCAACAGGGGTTCTGGAAACACCATATATTTT
>TRBV12-5|TRBJ1-3|few|-
CASGESGGYTIYF
TGTGCTAGTGGGGAGAGCGGGGGGTACACCATATATTTT
>TRBV19|TRBJ1-2|-|-
CASSMLWRQVRSSVYGYTF
TGTGCCAGTAGTATGCTCTGGCGACAGGTTAGGTCGAGCGTCTATGGCTACACCTTC
>TRBV4-1|TRBJ2-7|once|-
CASSSKRGAYEQYF
TGCGCCAGCAGTTCTAAGAGGGGGGCCTACGAGCAGTACTTC
>TRBV27|TRBJ2-3|-|-
CASSLYGDTQYF
TGTGCCAGCAGTTTATACGGGGATACGCAGTATTTT
>TRBV7-9|TRBJ2-5|-|TRBD2
CASSLAGGGAQETQYF
TGTGCCAGCAGCTTAGCTGGCGGGGGGGCCCAAGAGACCCAGTACTTC
>TRBV5-1|TRBJ2-2|-|TRBD2
CASSPYSGGAYTGELFF
TGCGCCAGCAGCCCCTATAGCGGGGGGGCATACACCGGGGAGCTGTTTTTT
>TRBV27|TRBJ1-2|-|TRBD1
CASSFRGRGYTF
TGTGCCAGCAGTTTCAGGGGGCGGGGCTACACCTTC
>TRBV7-8|TRBJ1-2|-|-
CASSLDSVREGYTF
TGTGCCAGCAGCTTAGACTCGGTGCGGGAGGGCTACACCTTC
>TRBV29-1|TRBJ1-2|-|TRBD1
CSAGAGTGGMDYGYTF
TGCAGCGCTGGAGCCGGGACAGGGGGCATGGACTATGGCTACACCTTC
>TRBV11-3|TRBJ1-3|-|-
CASSFSVGNTIYF
TGTGCCAGCAGCTTTTCGGTCGGAAACACCATATATTTT
>TRBV6-4|TRBJ2-7|-|TRBD1
CASSDSMKGGYHEQYF
TGTGCCAGCAGTGACTCGATGAAAGGGGGCTACCACGAGCAGTACTTC
>TRBV11-2|TRBJ2-5|-|TRBD2
CASSSRRGGQETQYF
TGTGCCAGCAGCTCCCGACGGGGGGGACAAGAGACCCAGTACTTC
>TRBV7-9|TRBJ1-4|-|TRBD1
CASSLGDRGRLNEKLFF
TGTGCCAGCAGCTTGGGGGACAGGGGGCGCCTTAATGAAAAACTGTTTTTT
>TRBV5-1|TRBJ2-7|-|TRBD1
CASSRIQGAGSYEQYF
TGCGCCAGCAGCCGTATACAGGGGGCTGGCTCCTACGAGCAGTACTTC
>TRBV2|TRBJ1-5|-|-
CASSELTGLLAQHF
TGTGCCAGCAGTGAATTAACGGGCCTTTTGGCCCAGCATTTT
>TRBV9|TRBJ2-1|-|-
CASSADQASYNEQFF
TGTGCCAGCAGCGCCGACCAAGCCTCCTACAATGAGCAGTTCTTC
>TRBV27|TRBJ2-1|-|-
CASSLNNSPLDEQFF
TGTGCCAGCAGCCTGAACAATTCGCCTTTGGATGAGCAGTTCTTC
>TRBV6-1|TRBJ2-3|-|-
CASSSRDPTDTQYF
TGTGCCAGCAGTAGCCGAGATCCCACAGATACGCAGTATTTT
>TRBV14|TRBJ1-1|-|-
CASSHLQRMNTEAFF
TGTGCCAGCAGCCATTTGCAGAGAATGAACACTGAAGCTTTCTTT
>TRBV19|TRBJ1-1|-|-
CASNTGTHEAFF
TGTGCCAGTAATACCGGGACACACGAAGCTTTCTTT
>TRBV20-1|TRBJ1-5|-|-
CSAGEFQPQHF
TGCAGTGCTGGTGAGTTTCAGCCCCAGCATTTT
>TRBV4-1|TRBJ1-1|-|TRBD1
CASSRETGAISEAFF
TGCGCCAGCAGCCGGGAGACAGGGGCAATATCTGAAGCTTTCTTT
>TRBV21-1|TRBJ1-2|-|-
CAVNKRYSYGYTF
TGTGCCGTCAACAAAAGATATTCTTATGGCTACACCTTC
>TRBV5-4|TRBJ1-2|-|TRBD1
CASSLADRVSHGYTF
TGTGCCAGCAGCTTGGCGGACAGGGTATCCCATGGCTACACCTTC
>TRBV4-2|TRBJ1-2|-|-
CASSQGDIRDMAYGYTF
TGTGCCAGCAGCCAAGGGGACATCCGGGACATGGCCTATGGCTACACCTTC
>TRBV5-1|TRBJ2-5|-|TRBD1
CASSLGQGRETQYF
TGCGCCAGCAGCTTGGGACAGGGAAGAGAGACCCAGTACTTC
>TRBV6-5|TRBJ2-2|-|-
CASRYAIGELFF
TGTGCCAGCAGATACGCAATCGGGGAGCTGTTTTTT
>TRBV5-4|TRBJ2-5|-|-
CASSFQGRELETQYF
TGTGCCAGCAGCTTCCAGGGGCGTGAGTTGGAGACCCAGTACTTC
>TRBV6-6|TRBJ2-5|-|TRBD1
CASSSIQGKQETQYF
TGTGCCAGCAGTTCGATACAGGGGAAACAAGAGACCCAGTACTTC
>TRBV6-6|TRBJ2-7|-|-
CASSYSDPRGSYEQYF
TGTGCCAGCAGTTACTCGGACCCCAGGGGATCCTACGAGCAGTACTTC
>TRBV10-3|TRBJ1-6|-|-
CATRGGDEHNSPLHF
TGTGCCACCCGAGGGGGGGACGAGCATAATTCACCCCTCCACTTT
>TRBV2|TRBJ1-5|-|-
CASRLGGYNQPQHF
TGTGCCAGCAGGTTAGGGGGGTACAATCAGCCCCAGCATTTT
>TRBV11-3|TRBJ1-1|-|-
CASSFGNSMNTEAFF
TGTGCCAGCAGCTTTGGCAACTCCATGAACACTGAAGCTTTCTTT
>TRBV19|TRBJ1-5|-|-
CASSIVGGLGQPQHF
TGTGCCAGTAGTATAGTAGGAGGGCTTGGGCAGCCCCAGCATTTT
>TRBV6-6|TRBJ1-2|-|-
CASSLRELGYTF
TGTGCCAGCAGCCTACGGGAACTTGGCTACACCTTC
>TRBV7-2|TRBJ2-5|-|-
CASSVQETQYF
TGTGCCAGCAGCGTACAAGAGACCCAGTACTTC
>TRBV19|TRBJ1-5|-|-
CASSKGHSNQPQHF
TGTGCCAGTAGTAAGGGTCATAGCAATCAGCCCCAGCATTTT
>TRBV9|TRBJ2-3|once|TRBD1
CASSVGQGSDTQYF
TGTGCCAGCAGCGTAGGACAGGGGTCCGATACGCAGTATTTT
>TRBV6-4|TRBJ2-4|-|-
CASSEPLGDSVQYF
TGTGCCAGCAGTGAACCACTCGGGGATTCAGTTCAGTACTTC
>TRBV23-1|TRBJ2-7|-|-
CASSPLAGPHYEQYF
TGCGCCAGCAGTCCCTTGGCGGGCCCTCACTACGAGCAGTACTTC
>TRBV10-2|TRBJ2-7|-|TRBD1
CAASSTGGNYEQYF
TGCGCCGCATCCTCGACAGGGGGGAACTACGAGCAGTACTTC